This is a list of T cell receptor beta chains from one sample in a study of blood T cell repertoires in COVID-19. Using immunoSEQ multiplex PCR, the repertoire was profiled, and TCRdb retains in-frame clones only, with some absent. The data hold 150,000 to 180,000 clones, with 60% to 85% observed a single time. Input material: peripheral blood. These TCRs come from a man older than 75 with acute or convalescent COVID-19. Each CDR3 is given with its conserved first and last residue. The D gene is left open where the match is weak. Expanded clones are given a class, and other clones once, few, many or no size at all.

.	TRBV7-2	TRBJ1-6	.	TGTGCCAGCAGCTTAGTACAGGGTGATAATTCACCCCTCCACTTT	CASSLVQGDNSPLHF
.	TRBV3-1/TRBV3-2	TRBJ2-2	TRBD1	TGTGCCAGCAGTCCCCGACAGGGAAGGGGGACCGGGGAGCTGTTTTTT	CASSPRQGRGTGELFF
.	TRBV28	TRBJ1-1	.	TGTGCCAGCAGTTCTCTGGGAGGGGGAGGTGAAGCTTTCTTT	CASSSLGGGGEAFF
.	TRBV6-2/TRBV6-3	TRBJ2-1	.	TGTGCCAGCAGTTACTTGTCTAGAAGAAACAATGAGCAGTTCTTC	CASSYLSRRNNEQFF
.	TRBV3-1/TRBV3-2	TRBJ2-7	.	TGTGCCAGCAGCCAAGATTACAGGGGAGGACAGTACTTC	CASSQDYRGGQYF
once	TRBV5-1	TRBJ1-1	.	TGCGCCAGCAGCCTGATACAGGGCATGAACACTGAAGCTTTCTTT	CASSLIQGMNTEAFF
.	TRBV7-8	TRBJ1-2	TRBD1	TGTGCCAGCAGTCATAACACTGGGACAGGGGCCATCCCCACCTTC	CASSHNTGTGAIPTF
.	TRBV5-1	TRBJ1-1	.	TGCGCCAGCAGCCCGGCCGGTCGGGAACCTGAAGCTTTCTTT	CASSPAGREPEAFF
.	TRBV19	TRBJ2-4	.	TGTGCCAGTAGTATAGATCAGTACAGCCTAGCCAAAAACATTCAGTACTTC	CASSIDQYSLAKNIQYF
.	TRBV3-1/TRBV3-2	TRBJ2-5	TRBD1	TGTGCCAGCAGCCAAGGGGACAGGGGATGGCAAGAGACCCAGTACTTC	CASSQGDRGWQETQYF
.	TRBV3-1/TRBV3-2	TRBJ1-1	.	TGTGCCAGCAGCCCCCGGACACCCCGGGACACTGAAGCTTTCTTT	CASSPRTPRDTEAFF
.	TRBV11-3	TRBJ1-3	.	TGTGCCAGCAGCTTAGGAGGCAGTCACAACACCATATATTTT	CASSLGGSHNTIYF
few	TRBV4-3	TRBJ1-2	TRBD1	TGCGCCAGCAGCCATTGGGACAGGGGTGGCTACACCTTC	CASSHWDRGGYTF
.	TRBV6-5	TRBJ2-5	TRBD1	TGTGCCAGCAGTAGGGACAGGGGTTTACAAGAGACCCAGTACTTC	CASSRDRGLQETQYF
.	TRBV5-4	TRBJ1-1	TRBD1	TGTGCCAGCAGTCAGGGGGAACAGTGGAACACTGAAGCTTTCTTT	CASSQGEQWNTEAFF
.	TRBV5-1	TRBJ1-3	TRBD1	TGCGCCAGCAGCAAGGCAGTGGGACAGGGATTTTCTGGAAACACCATATATTTT	CASSKAVGQGFSGNTIYF
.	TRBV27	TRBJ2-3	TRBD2	TGTGCCAGCAGCCTCGCGGGGGGGCGTTTGGCAGATACGCAGTATTTT	CASSLAGGRLADTQYF
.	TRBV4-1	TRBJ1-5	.	TGCGCCAGCAGCCAAGATACAGGGCGGGCGGCCCAGCATTTT	CASSQDTGRAAQHF
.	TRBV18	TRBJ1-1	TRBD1	TGTGCCAGCTCACCTCCGACAGGGACGAACACTGAAGCTTTCTTT	CASSPPTGTNTEAFF
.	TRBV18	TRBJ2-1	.	TGTGCCAGCTCACCAAACCCCCCCGGAGACAATGAGCAGTTCTTC	CASSPNPPGDNEQFF
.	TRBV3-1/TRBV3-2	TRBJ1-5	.	TGTGCCAGCAGCCAAGATGGAGGGCGAGCACAGCCCCAGCATTTT	CASSQDGGRAQPQHF
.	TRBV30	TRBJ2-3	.	TGTGCCTGCGGCGGGGATATCTACACAGATACGCAGTATTTT	CACGGDIYTDTQYF
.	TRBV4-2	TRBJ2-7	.	TGTGCCAGCAGCCAAGACACCAGGGTAATTTACGAGCAGTACTTC	CASSQDTRVIYEQYF
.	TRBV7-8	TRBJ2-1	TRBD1	TGTGCCAGCAGCTTAGGGCCGGACAGGGTGAATGAGCAGTTCTTC	CASSLGPDRVNEQFF
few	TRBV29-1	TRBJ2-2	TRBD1	TGCAGCGCAGGCTTGACAGGGGCAGGCGGGGAGCTGTTTTTT	CSAGLTGAGGELFF
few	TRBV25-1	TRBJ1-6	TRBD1	TGTGCCAGCAGTGGGTGGACAGGCGAGGGATCACCCCTCCACTTT	CASSGWTGEGSPLHF
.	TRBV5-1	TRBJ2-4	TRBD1	TGCGCCAGCAGCAAAGGGACAGGGGGCGGACAAAACATTCAGTACTTC	CASSKGTGGGQNIQYF
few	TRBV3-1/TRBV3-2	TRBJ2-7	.	TGTGCCAGCAGCCAAGGCCAGGGGCATCCCTACGAGCAGTACTTC	CASSQGQGHPYEQYF
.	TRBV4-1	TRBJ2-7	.	TGCGCCAGCAGCCGGGTACCCATGGACACCAGGCCCCACGAGCAGTACTTC	CASSRVPMDTRPHEQYF
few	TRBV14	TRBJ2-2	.	TGTGCCAGCAGCCAAGTTCGGGGAAACACCGGGGAGCTGTTTTTT	CASSQVRGNTGELFF
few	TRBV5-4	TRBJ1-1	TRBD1	TGTGCCAGCAGCTCGGGACAGGGAATTGAAGCTTTCTTT	CASSSGQGIEAFF
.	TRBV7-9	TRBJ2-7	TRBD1	TGTGCCAGCAGCTTTCTGGGACAGGGGCACTCCTACGAGCAGTACTTC	CASSFLGQGHSYEQYF
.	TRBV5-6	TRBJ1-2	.	TGTGCCAGCAGCCCCCCCATCTCAGACAGGCCCTATGGCTACACCTTC	CASSPPISDRPYGYTF
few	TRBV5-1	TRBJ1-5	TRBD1	TGCGCCAGCAGCTTGGCCGCGGCAGGGGGTAATCAGCCCCAGCATTTT	CASSLAAAGGNQPQHF
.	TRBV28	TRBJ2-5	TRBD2	TGTGCCAGCAGTCCCGGGGGGGCCTGGGAGACCCAGTACTTC	CASSPGGAWETQYF
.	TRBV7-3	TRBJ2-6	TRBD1	TGTGCCAGCAGCCTAAAGGGGGCTACGGGGGCCAACGTCCTGACTTTC	CASSLKGATGANVLTF
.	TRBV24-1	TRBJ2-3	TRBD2	TGTGCCACCAGTGACACCGGACTAGCGGGGGGTTATACGCAGTATTTT	CATSDTGLAGGYTQYF
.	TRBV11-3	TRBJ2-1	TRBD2	TGTGCCAGCAGCTTAACAACGGGGGGGCCCGATGAGCAGTTCTTC	CASSLTTGGPDEQFF
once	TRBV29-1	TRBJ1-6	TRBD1	TGCAGCGTTCTGACAGGGAATCCACCCCTCCACTTT	CSVLTGNPPLHF
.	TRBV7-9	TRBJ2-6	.	TGTGCCAGCAGCTCGGGGATCTCTGGGGCCAACGTCCTGACTTTC	CASSSGISGANVLTF
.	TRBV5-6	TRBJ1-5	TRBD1	TGTGCCAGCAGCTTGGCCTGGGGACAGGGGCATCAGCCCCAGCATTTT	CASSLAWGQGHQPQHF
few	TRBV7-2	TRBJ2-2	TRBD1	TGTGCCAGCAGCTCCCCCCGAGGTCAGGGGGATTCCGGGGAGCTGTTTTTT	CASSSPRGQGDSGELFF
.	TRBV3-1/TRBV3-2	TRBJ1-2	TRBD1	TGTGCCAGCAGCCAACCCCGGACAGGGGACTATGGCTACACCTTC	CASSQPRTGDYGYTF
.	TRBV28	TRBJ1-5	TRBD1	TGTGCCAGCAACACCCTGCTGGTCGAGGGGGCGGGCCAGCCCCAGCATTTT	CASNTLLVEGAGQPQHF
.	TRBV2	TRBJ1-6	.	TGTGCCAGCAGTGAAGAAGACAGTTCCAATTCACCCCTCCACTTT	CASSEEDSSNSPLHF
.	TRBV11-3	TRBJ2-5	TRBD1	TGTGCCAGCAGCCCTAAGGACAGGCTGGACACCCAGTACTTC	CASSPKDRLDTQYF
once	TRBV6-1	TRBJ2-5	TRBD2	TGTGCCAGCAGTGAAGGGCTAGCGGGGTACCAAGAGACCCAGTACTTC	CASSEGLAGYQETQYF
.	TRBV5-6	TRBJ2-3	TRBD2	TGTGCCAGCAGCACCTTAGCGGGGGGGCCTATAGATACGCAGTATTTT	CASSTLAGGPIDTQYF
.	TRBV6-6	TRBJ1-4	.	TGTGCCAGCAGTTATGGAGGGATTCTTTATAATGAAAAACTGTTTTTT	CASSYGGILYNEKLFF
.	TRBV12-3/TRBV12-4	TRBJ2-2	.	TGTGCCAGCACCCTTTTGTCCGGGGAGCTGTTTTTT	CASTLLSGELFF
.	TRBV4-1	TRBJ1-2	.	TGCGCCAGCAGCCAAGCGGTAGATAACTATGGCTACACCTTC	CASSQAVDNYGYTF
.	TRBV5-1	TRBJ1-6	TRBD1	TGCGCCAGCAGCTTGGTTGCTGGGACAGGGAGGGGACCCCTCCACTTT	CASSLVAGTGRGPLHF
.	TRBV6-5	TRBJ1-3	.	TGTGCCAGCAGCATCGGCGGGCTACGGGGAAACACCATATATTTT	CASSIGGLRGNTIYF
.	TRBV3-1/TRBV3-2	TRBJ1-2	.	TGTGCCAGCAGCCTTCTAACGGGGGGGAACGGCTACACCTTC	CASSLLTGGNGYTF
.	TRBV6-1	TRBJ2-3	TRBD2	TGTGCCAGCAGTGAGCGGGGGGAAAATACGCAGTATTTT	CASSERGENTQYF
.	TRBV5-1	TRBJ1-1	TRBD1	TGCGCCAGCAGCTTAACAGAGGCAGGGGGCACTGAAGCTTTCTTT	CASSLTEAGGTEAFF
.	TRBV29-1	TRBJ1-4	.	TGCAGCGTTGAACAGCGTGAGAAACTGTTTTTT	CSVEQREKLFF